This TCR beta chain was profiled in a study of blood T cell repertoires in COVID-19. Study-level background: Whether acute or convalescent, the COVID-19 samples came from the United States, Italy and Spain. The analysed material was cDNA or gDNA that came from T cells, B-cell-depleted T cells, or PBMCs.

The V gene's germline CDR1 is LGHDT and CDR2 YNNKEL (reference sequence). V was shortened by 1 base and J by 2 bases, with 6 bases between the two germline ends. CDR3 length: 13 amino acids. In the original analysis: Using reference gene primer amplification, nucleated cell counts were estimated. Libraries were prepared by immunoSEQ multiplex PCR; TCRdb keeps only in-frame clonotypes and omits some of them. That table furnishes V, J and clone size, whereas the DNA furnished D and trimming. Of about 150,000 clones in the sample, about 85% were seen once. This receptor was taken from a man in his 60s with COVID-19, enrolled during active disease. The chain recombines TRBV3-1 (or the pseudogene TRBV3-2) with TRBJ2-7; D uncertain. The sample consisted of peripheral blood. The CDR3 region has the DNA TGTGCCAGCAGCCAAGGGAGCCCCTACGAGCAGTACTTC. Translating it yields CASSQGSPYEQYF.